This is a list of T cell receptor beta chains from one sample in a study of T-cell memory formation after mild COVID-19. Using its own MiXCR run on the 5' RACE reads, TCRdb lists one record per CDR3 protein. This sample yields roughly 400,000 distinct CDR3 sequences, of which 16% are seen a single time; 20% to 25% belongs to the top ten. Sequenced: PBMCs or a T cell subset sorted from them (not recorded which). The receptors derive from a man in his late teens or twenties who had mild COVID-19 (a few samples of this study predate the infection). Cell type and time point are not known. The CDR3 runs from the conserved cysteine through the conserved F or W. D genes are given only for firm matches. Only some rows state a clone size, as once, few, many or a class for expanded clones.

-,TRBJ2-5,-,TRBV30,TGTGCCTGGAACAGCGGCCAAGAGACCCAGTACTTC,CAWNSGQETQYF
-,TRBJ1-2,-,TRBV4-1,TGCGCCAGCAGCCACCGACAGACTTATGGCTACACCTTC,CASSHRQTYGYTF
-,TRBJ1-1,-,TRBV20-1,TGCAGTGCTAGAAGGAACACTGAAGCTTTCTTT,CSARRNTEAFF
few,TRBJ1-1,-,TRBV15,TGTGCCACCAGGGATCAAAACACTGAAGCTTTCTTT,CATRDQNTEAFF
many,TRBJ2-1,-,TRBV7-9,TGTGCCAGCAGCGATGAGGCCCCCGAGCAGTTCTTC,CASSDEAPEQFF
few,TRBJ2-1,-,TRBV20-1,TGCAGTGCTAGAACCGGGGCCGGCCAGTTAGGGAGGCTCAATGAGCAGTTCTTC,CSARTGAGQLGRLNEQFF
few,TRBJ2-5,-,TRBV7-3,TGTGCCAGCAGTCCAGGGATTTCAGAGACCCAGTACTTC,CASSPGISETQYF
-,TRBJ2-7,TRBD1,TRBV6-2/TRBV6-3,TGTGCCACCACTGGCAGGGGGCTCAAGGACGAGCAGTACTTC,CATTGRGLKDEQYF
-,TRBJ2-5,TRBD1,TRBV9,TGTGCCAGCAGCGCCGGGACAGGGGGCGTAGAGACCCAGTACTTC,CASSAGTGGVETQYF
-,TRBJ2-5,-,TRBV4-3,TGCGCCAGCAGCCAAGAGCCAGACACCCAAGAGACCCAGTACTTC,CASSQEPDTQETQYF
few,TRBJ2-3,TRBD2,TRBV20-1,TGCAGTGCTAGAGTGGCTAGCGGGGGCACAGATACGCAGTATTTT,CSARVASGGTDTQYF
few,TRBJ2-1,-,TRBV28,TGTGCCAGCAAAATCGGGGCGGGCGGGGAGCAGTTCTTC,CASKIGAGGEQFF
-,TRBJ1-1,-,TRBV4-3,TGCGCCAGCAGCCAAGATCCGGGCCCCTTAAACACTGAAGCTTTCTTT,CASSQDPGPLNTEAFF
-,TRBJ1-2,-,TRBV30,TGTGCCTGGAGCTACCCGTGGGGCTACACCTTC,CAWSYPWGYTF
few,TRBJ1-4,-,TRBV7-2,TGTGCCAGCAGCTCACCCCCGGGACACCTCACAACTAATGAAAAACTGTTTTTT,CASSSPPGHLTTNEKLFF
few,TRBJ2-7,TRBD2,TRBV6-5,TGTGCCAGCAGTTCCAGCGGGGGGCCCTCCTACGAGCAGTACTTC,CASSSSGGPSYEQYF
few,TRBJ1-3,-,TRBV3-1,TGTGCCAGCAGCCCAGCGGGTTCCCTTGGAAACACCATATATTTT,CASSPAGSLGNTIYF
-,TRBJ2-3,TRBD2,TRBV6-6,TGTGCCACCTCAGATACGGGGGGGCCGGGCACAGATACGCAGTATTTT,CATSDTGGPGTDTQYF
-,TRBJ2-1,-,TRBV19,TGTGCCAGTAGTTGGACAAGTAACAATGAGCAGTTCTTC,CASSWTSNNEQFF
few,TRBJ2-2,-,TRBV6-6,TGTGCCAGCAGTTACTCCCAACGGGGTAACACCGGGGAGCTGTTTTTT,CASSYSQRGNTGELFF
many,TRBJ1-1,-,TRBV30,TGTGCCTGGAGTGTTGGGGGGGCAGCTTTCTTT,CAWSVGGAAFF
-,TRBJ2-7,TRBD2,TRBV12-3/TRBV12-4,TGTGCCAGCACTCGCGGGGGGAGCTCCTACGAGCAGTACTTC,CASTRGGSSYEQYF
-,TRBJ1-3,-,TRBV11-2,TGTGCCAGCAGCTTAGTGCCAGAGAAGAGAGGCACCATATATTTT,CASSLVPEKRGTIYF
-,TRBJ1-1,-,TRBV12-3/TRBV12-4,TGTGCCAGCAGCAGATACGGAAAGAACACTGAAGCTTTCTTT,CASSRYGKNTEAFF
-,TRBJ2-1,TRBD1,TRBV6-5,TGTGCCAGCAGCCGGCCTGGGACAGTCTCTCTGTTCTTC,CASSRPGTVSLFF
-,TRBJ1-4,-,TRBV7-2,TGTGCCAGCAGCTTAGCGGGCGGGGGACCTGAAAAACTGTTTTTT,CASSLAGGGPEKLFF
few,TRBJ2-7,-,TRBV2,TGTGCCAGCAGTGAATTTGGTCTCCGAACCTACGAGCAGTACTTC,CASSEFGLRTYEQYF
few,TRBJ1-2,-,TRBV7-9,TGTGCCAGCAGCTACATGACAGGTGCCTTC,CASSYMTGAF
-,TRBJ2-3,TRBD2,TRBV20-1,TGCAGTGCTAGCCCTGGGACTAGCGGGAAAGATACGCAGTATTTT,CSASPGTSGKDTQYF
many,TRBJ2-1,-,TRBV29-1,TGCAGCGTTGAAGGGGCAGCTACTTGGCCCTACAATGAGCAGTTCTTC,CSVEGAATWPYNEQFF
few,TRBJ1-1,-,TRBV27,TGTGCCAGCGGGCAGGCGAAAATCATGAACACTGAAGCTTTCTTT,CASGQAKIMNTEAFF
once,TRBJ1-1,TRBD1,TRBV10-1,TGCGCCAGCAGACCGGGACAGGGGTTCGGTGAAGCTTTCTTT,CASRPGQGFGEAFF
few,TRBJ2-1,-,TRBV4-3,TGCGCCAGCAGCCAAGCAGGGGGGGCCTGGAATGAGCAGTTCTTC,CASSQAGGAWNEQFF
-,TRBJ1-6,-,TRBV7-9,TGTGCCGTCTGGGGGTCGTCCTATAATTCACCCCTCCACTTT,CAVWGSSYNSPLHF
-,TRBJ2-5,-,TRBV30,TGTGCCTGGGGGGGCCCTGGGACCCAGTACTTC,CAWGGPGTQYF
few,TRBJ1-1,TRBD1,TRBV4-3,TGCGCCAGCAGCACGGACAGGGGAACTGAAGCTTTCTTT,CASSTDRGTEAFF
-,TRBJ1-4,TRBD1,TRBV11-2,TGTGCCAGCAGCTTATGGGACAGCCTAAATGAAAAACTGTTTTTT,CASSLWDSLNEKLFF
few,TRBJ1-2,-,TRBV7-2,TGTGCCAGCAGCTCCTACTTACAGGAAAACGGCTACACCTTC,CASSSYLQENGYTF
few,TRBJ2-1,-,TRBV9,TGTGCCAGCAGCCTCGAACACAATGAGCAGTTCTTC,CASSLEHNEQFF
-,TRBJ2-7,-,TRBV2,TGTGCCAGCACGCCTGGGGGGGCAAGACCGGAGCAGTACTTC,CASTPGGARPEQYF
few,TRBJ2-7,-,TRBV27,TGTGCCAGCAGTTTCGGCGCGGGCTACGAGCAGTACTTC,CASSFGAGYEQYF
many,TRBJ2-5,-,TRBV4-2,TGTGCCAGCAGCCAAGTGGTGCAGGAGACCCAGTACTTC,CASSQVVQETQYF
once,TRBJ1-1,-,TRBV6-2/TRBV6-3,TGTGCCAGCAGTCCTTCTAGCAGTACTGAAGCTTTCTTT,CASSPSSSTEAFF
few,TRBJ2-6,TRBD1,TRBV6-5,TGTGCCCATCCCAGGGGGTTACCTCCTGGGGCCAACGTCCTGACTTTC,CAHPRGLPPGANVLTF
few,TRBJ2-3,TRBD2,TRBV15,TGTGCCACCAGCAGAGCCCTAGCGGGGGAAGGAGATACGCAGTATTTT,CATSRALAGEGDTQYF
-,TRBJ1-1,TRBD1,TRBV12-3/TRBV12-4,TGTGCCAGCAGTTTAGACGGGACAGGGAGCATTATCCCTGAAGCTTTCTTT,CASSLDGTGSIIPEAFF
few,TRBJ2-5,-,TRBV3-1,TGTGCCAGCAGCCGCGGGGCTGATACAGAGACCCAGTACTTC,CASSRGADTETQYF
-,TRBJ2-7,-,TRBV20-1,TGCAGTGCTAGAGGACAAGCAGTCTCCTACGAGCAGTACTTC,CSARGQAVSYEQYF
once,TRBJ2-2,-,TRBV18,TGTGCCAGCTCACCTCAGGCGGGTGCGAACACCGGGGAGCTGTTTTTT,CASSPQAGANTGELFF
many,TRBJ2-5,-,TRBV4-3,TGCGCCAGCAGCCGCTCAACAGGGTCAGAGACCCAGTACTTC,CASSRSTGSETQYF
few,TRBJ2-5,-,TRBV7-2,TGTGCCAGCAGCTTAATCTCCCAAGAGACCCAGTACTTC,CASSLISQETQYF
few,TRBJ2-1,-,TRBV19,TGTGCCAGTAGTGGACGGCTCAATGAGCAGTTCTTC,CASSGRLNEQFF
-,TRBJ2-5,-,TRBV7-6,TGTGCCAGCAGCTTAGCCGGGGGACAGCAGGTTCAAGAGACCCAGTACTTC,CASSLAGGQQVQETQYF
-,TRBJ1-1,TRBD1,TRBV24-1,TGTGCCCCGCCGACAGGGTTGATGAGCACTGAAGCTTTCTTT,CAPPTGLMSTEAFF
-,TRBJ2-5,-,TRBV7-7,TGTGCTAGCAGCGCAGTGGTCAAGGGGGAGACCCAGTACTTC,CASSAVVKGETQYF
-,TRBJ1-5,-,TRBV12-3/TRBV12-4,TGTGCCAGCAGTTTGGGTCAGGGGAGCCGGCAGCCCCAGCATTTT,CASSLGQGSRQPQHF
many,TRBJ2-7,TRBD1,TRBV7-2,TGTGCCAGCAGCGCATCGGGACAGCGCTACGAGCAGTACTTC,CASSASGQRYEQYF